This note documents a single T cell receptor (beta chain) sequence. Its antigen is not known. TCRdb ran MiXCR on the reads and lists one entry per CDR3 protein. The sample holds around 180,000 distinct CDR3 sequences, roughly 19% seen once. This specimen belongs to a study of T cell repertoires in cytomegalovirus infection. Overall study context: Both CMV infection and a matching HLA type were indicated by public TCR beta signatures.

Study findings and constraints: Dominating the ex vivo response were HLA-C-restricted CMV-specific TCR beta clonotypes.

Germline lookup yields CDR1 LNHDA and CDR2 SQIVND (reference sequence). The CDR3 extends over 16 amino acids. V was clipped by 7 bases and J by 0 bases, with 18 bases between them. The sequenced sample was PBMCs. The chain carries TRBV19 and TRBJ1-1; a weak D match, TRBD1 (6 bases). The receptor's source is a human donor in good health (CMV status not recorded). Some clones in this sample may be carry-over from other donors' samples. This CDR3 reads CASKVGQGRLNTEAFF. The DNA of the CDR3 is TGTGCCAGTAAGGTCGGGCAGGGGCGTCTGAACACTGAAGCTTTCTTT.